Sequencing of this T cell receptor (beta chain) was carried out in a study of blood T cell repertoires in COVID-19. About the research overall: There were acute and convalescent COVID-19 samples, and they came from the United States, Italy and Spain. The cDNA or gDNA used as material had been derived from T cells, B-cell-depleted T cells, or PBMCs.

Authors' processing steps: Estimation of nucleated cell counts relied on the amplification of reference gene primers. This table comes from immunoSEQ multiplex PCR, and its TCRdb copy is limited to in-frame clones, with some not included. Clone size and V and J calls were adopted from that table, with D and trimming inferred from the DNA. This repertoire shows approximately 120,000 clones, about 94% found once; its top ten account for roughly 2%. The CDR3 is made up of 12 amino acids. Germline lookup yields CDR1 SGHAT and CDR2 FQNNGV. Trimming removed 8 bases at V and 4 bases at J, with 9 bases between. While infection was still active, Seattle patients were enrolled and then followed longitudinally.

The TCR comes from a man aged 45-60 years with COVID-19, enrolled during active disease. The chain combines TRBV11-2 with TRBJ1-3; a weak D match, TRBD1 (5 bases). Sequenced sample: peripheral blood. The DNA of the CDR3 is TGTGCCAGCTCGGACAACGGAAACACCATATATTTT. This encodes CASSDNGNTIYF.